Below are 13 T cell receptor beta chains sequenced from a single sample in a study of T cell changes during pregnancy in multiple sclerosis. Libraries were prepared by immunoSEQ multiplex PCR; TCRdb keeps only in-frame clonotypes and omits some of them. The table records some 85,000 clones, roughly 95% of them present only once. This sample comprised peripheral blood, obtained in the second trimester of pregnancy. Source of these receptors: a female donor in good health, enrolled as a control in a pregnancy study.

The chain couples TRBV23-1 to TRBJ1-1; possible D gene TRBD1, 6 bases. TRBV23-1 is labeled an ORF, and its function is uncertain. This CDR3 spans 13 amino acids. V lost 10 bases and J lost 4, with 16 bases in between. CDR3 protein: CAKGVGDRTEAFF. In DNA, the CDR3 is TGCGCCAAGGGGGTCGGGGACCGCACTGAAGCTTTCTTT.

This chain connects TRBV5-6 to TRBJ2-7, with a weak D call TRBD2 (6 bases). V lost 4 bases and J 3 bases, leaving 17 bases between the germline ends. The CDR3 has 15 residues. CDR1 is SGHDT and CDR2 is YYEEEE in the germline V gene. Here the CDR3 DNA reads TGTGCCAGCAGCCTTGATCCGGGACTGAGCTACGAGCAGTACTTC. Encoded protein: CASSLDPGLSYEQYF.

The CDR3 protein is CAWTHPTQGARQPQHF. The CDR3 bases are TGTGCCTGGACTCATCCGACACAGGGGGCGAGGCAGCCCCAGCATTTT. The V gene is TRBV30, the J gene TRBJ1-5; 9 positions agree with TRBD1. The CDR3 runs to 16 residues. Germline trimming cut 4 bases from V and 7 bases from J; bases unmatched to any gene: 14. CDR1 is GTSNPN and CDR2 is SVGIG in the germline V gene (reference sequence).

The chain links TRBV18 to TRBJ1-5; 12 bases map to TRBD1. The germline gives CDR1 KGHSH, CDR2 LQKENI. Trimming removed 3 bases from V and 0 bases from J; junction bases left unmatched: 6. The CDR3 is 18 residues long. The CDR3, as DNA: TGTGCCAGCTCACCCGGGACAGGGGGCCTATTTAGCAATCAGCCCCAGCATTTT. Translated: CASSPGTGGLFSNQPQHF.

V usage is TRBV7-3 and J usage is TRBJ2-7, with TRBD2 identical over 10 bases. The germline gives CDR1 SGHTA, CDR2 FQGTGA. The CDR3 runs 14 residues. V was pared by 5 bases and J by 4 bases, with 5 bases of the junction left unmatched. CDR3 in amino acids: CASSTTSGAYEQYF. In DNA, the CDR3 is TGTGCCAGCAGCACCACTAGCGGGGCATACGAGCAGTACTTC.

The chain links TRBV4-3 to TRBJ1-4, with 8 bases fitting TRBD1. The CDR3 length is 15 residues. Unmatched junction bases numbered 7, after V lost 3 bases and J lost 7 bases. The germline V gene encodes CDR1 LGHNA and CDR2 YSLEER. The CDR3 protein is CASSQIQGATEKLFF. The CDR3 region has the DNA TGCGCCAGCAGCCAGATTCAGGGGGCTACTGAAAAACTGTTTTTT.

The chain has TRBV6-6 and TRBJ1-6, with D maybe TRBD1 (5 bases). The CDR3 extends over 16 amino acids. Per germline, CDR1 MNHNY and CDR2 SVGAGI (reference sequence). Deletions cut 3 bases from V and 8 bases from J, with 17 bases between. The CDR3 spells CASSYSAGRDYSPLHF. For the CDR3, the DNA is TGTGCCAGCAGTTATTCCGCGGGCAGGGACTATTCACCCCTCCACTTT.

This sequence joins TRBV4-3 and TRBJ2-3; possible D gene TRBD2, 6 bases. This CDR3 contains 16 residues. CDR1 is LGHNA, CDR2 YSLEER, per germline. The germline V and J ends were trimmed by 0 bases and 1 base, with 11 bases remaining between them. Written as DNA, the CDR3 is TGCGCCAGCAGCCAAGATGTGCGGAGGGGCACAGATACGCAGTATTTT. Its translation is CASSQDVRRGTDTQYF.

J is TRBJ2-3 and V is TRBV7-2; the match to TRBD2 covers 8 bases. This CDR3 is built from 12 residues. Germline V gene sequence: CDR1 SGHTA, CDR2 FQGNSA. Germline trimming cut 4 bases from V and 6 bases from J; bases unmatched to any gene: 0. The CDR3 region is CASSSSGDTQYF. CDR3 bases: TGTGCCAGCAGCTCTAGCGGGGATACGCAGTATTTT.

The chain combines TRBV19 with TRBJ1-2; 7 nucleotides match TRBD1. The germline V gene has CDR1 LNHDA and CDR2 SQIVND (reference sequence). This CDR3 contains 16 residues. V lost 5 bases and J lost 1; bases outside the gene matches: 10. The CDR3 sequence is CASSPGQSPFNYGYTF. CDR3 nucleotide sequence: TGTGCCAGTAGTCCGGGACAGTCCCCTTTTAACTATGGCTACACCTTC.

V and J are TRBV27 and TRBJ1-2; 7 bases align to TRBD1. This CDR3 spans 12 amino acids. J gave up 10 bases and V 2 bases, and 4 bases lay outside the gene matches. Germline values: CDR1 MNHEY, CDR2 SMNVEV (reference sequence). The CDR3, as DNA: TGTGCCAGCAGTTTAACAGGGGTACCCTACACCTTC. Protein: CASSLTGVPYTF.

The chain has TRBV7-2 and TRBJ1-3; TRBD1 matches 7 bases. The CDR3 extends over 16 amino acids. CDR1 and CDR2 from the germline V gene are SGHTA and FQGNSA. V lost 4 bases and J lost 2; bases outside the gene matches: 8. The CDR3 sequence: CASSYSRGAAGNTIYF. CDR3 in DNA: TGTGCCAGCAGCTACTCCAGGGGGGCGGCTGGAAACACCATATATTTT.

The chain employs TRBV14 and TRBJ2-2; 10 nucleotides align to TRBD1. Germline V gene data show CDR1 as SGHDN and CDR2 as FVKESK. V shed 6 bases and J 5 bases; nucleotides not matched to a gene: 3. The CDR3 length is 14 residues. The CDR3, as DNA: TGTGCCAGCAGTCAGGACAGGGGGACCGGGGAGCTGTTTTTT. This encodes CASSQDRGTGELFF.